The sequence of this T cell receptor (beta chain) was determined in a study of human T cells and chemical hapten exposure. At the level of the study: Patch tests containing 0.01% DPC, applied to the upper back, were read at 6 days.

Study outcomes and limitations: There were significantly more large CDR3 similarity clusters among expanded TCRs than among controls.

Documented time point: pre-sensitization, week 0. Treatment noted: therapeutic diphenylcyclopropenone sensitization with weekly scalp DPC. The starting material, unfractionated whole blood, was used for total RNA extraction. This clonotype was seen only a few times. Its target is unknown. In germline, CDR1 is SQVTM, CDR2 ANQGSEA. V was shortened by 6 bases and J by 0 bases, with 8 bases between the two germline ends. The CDR3 length is 12 residues. TCRdb re-called the RACE reads through MiXCR, storing one row per CDR3 protein. This table holds under 40,000 distinct CDR3 sequences, around 12% found once.

The receptor was isolated from a woman in her 40s with alopecia areata. Some clones in this sample may be carry-over from other donors' samples. V gene TRBV29-1 combines with J gene TRBJ1-2, with D unclear. The source was whole blood, collected in connection with sensitization to the hapten diphenylcyclopropenone (DPC). The CDR3 DNA is TGCAGCGTAAGAGTCACTAACTATGGCTACACCTTC. Translation gives CSVRVTNYGYTF.